This T cell receptor beta chain was sequenced for a study of CD8 T cells in ankylosing spondylitis (dated by TCRdb to about 2017). Regarding the research as a whole: The study profiled T cell receptor beta repertoires in healthy donors and ankylosing spondylitis patients to find disease-linked TCR variants. In total, the full study cohort was made up of some 100 healthy donors and 25 ankylosing spondylitis patients. Peripheral blood was sampled, and synovial fluid was additionally collected from ankylosing spondylitis patients.

TCRdb records Illumina HiSeq 2500 as the sequencer. Quantitative 5'-RACE with molecular barcodes was the method used to prepare the TCR beta libraries. The original pipeline was this. To identify disease-linked TCR variants, a new computational method was used, one built on a probabilistic model of VDJ rearrangement. TCRdb reprocessing: public reads trimmed at Q25 with fastp, clones called with MiXCR, in-frame beta chains kept. Every distinct CDR3 protein forms one entry, paired with its most common genes and DNA. TCRdb's processing, not the authors', yielded these V and J calls. The sample data list tens of thousands of distinct CDR3 sequences, and around 8.3% of these were observed just once. The ten largest make up over 25% of the sample. Points the paper makes about the study in general: The disease-linked clones were reported to be significantly enriched in matched synovial fluid samples from ankylosing spondylitis patients. In peripheral blood, the disease-linked clones were found at relatively low frequencies and had a CD8+ phenotype. A TCR beta motif of eight highly homologous amino acid variants appeared characteristic of blood from ankylosing spondylitis patients. Some motif variants had previously been reported in the synovial fluid and blood of reactive arthritis patients, which suggests shared mechanisms of disease initiation.

This clonotype was detected ten times or more. What this receptor recognizes is not known. No base quality values were provided; no much bigger clone lies one nucleotide off. V loses 3 bases of germline sequence and J loses 7 bases, and the interval between the two ends is 10 bases. Counted from cysteine to phenylalanine, this CDR3 has 13 amino acids. Only the CDR3 region is kept as DNA, spanning 39 bases read in frame from base 1. This receptor was identified in a male donor with ankylosing spondylitis. The sequencing input was blood, either unsorted or a sorted T cell fraction (not recorded which). The V and J genes are TRBV12-3 or TRBV12-4 and TRBJ2-1; the D gene is not confidently resolved. At the DNA level, the sequence is TGTGCCAGCAGTTTTGGGCCTGGGAATGAGCAGTTCTTC. The resulting protein is CASSFGPGNEQFF.